This T cell receptor (beta chain) was captured by sequencing in a study of cytomegalovirus exposure and HLA in healthy donors. Turning to the study itself: A subsequent analysis stated that the 120 or so validation repertoires were run on the same platform as the roughly 700 first-cohort repertoires.

Profiling relied on immunoSEQ multiplex PCR, and the TCRdb table lists in-frame clones only, not all of them. The sample yields 110,000 to 150,000 clones, roughly 87% seen once. Remarks on this clone: Its target is not known.

This CDR3 has 16 residues. V was clipped by 0 bases and J by 4 bases; unmatched bases: 8. Germline-derived CDR1 and CDR2 are SGHRS and YFSETQ. Study-wide results and caveats: Researchers counted some 150 TCR beta chains as cytomegalovirus-associated. A classifier reportedly called cytomegalovirus status with high sensitivity and specificity.

The V and J genes are TRBV5-1 and TRBJ1-2, with 8 bases fitting TRBD1. Specimen: PBMCs. The source is a woman between 18 and 29 years old in good health and CMV-seropositive. CDR3 sequence reads: CASSLVSGQGLYGYTF. The CDR3 DNA reads as TGCGCCAGCAGCTTGGTCAGCGGACAGGGCCTCTATGGCTACACCTTC.